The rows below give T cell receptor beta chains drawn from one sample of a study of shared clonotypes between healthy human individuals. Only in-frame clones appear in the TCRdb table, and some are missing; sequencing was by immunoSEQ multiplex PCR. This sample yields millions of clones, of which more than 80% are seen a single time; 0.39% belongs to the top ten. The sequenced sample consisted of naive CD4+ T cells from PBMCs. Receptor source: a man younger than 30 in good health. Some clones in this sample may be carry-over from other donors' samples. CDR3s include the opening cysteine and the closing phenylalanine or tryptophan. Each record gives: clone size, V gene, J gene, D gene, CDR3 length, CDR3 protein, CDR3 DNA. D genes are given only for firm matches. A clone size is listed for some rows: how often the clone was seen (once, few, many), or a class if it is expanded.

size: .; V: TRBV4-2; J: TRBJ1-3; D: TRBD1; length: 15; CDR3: CASSQGQGKGNTIYF; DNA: TGTGCCAGCAGCCAGGGACAGGGGAAGGGAAACACCATATATTTT
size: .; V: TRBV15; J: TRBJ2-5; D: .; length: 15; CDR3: CATGRPLGTQETQYF; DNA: TGTGCCACCGGCCGACCCTTGGGGACTCAAGAGACCCAGTACTTC
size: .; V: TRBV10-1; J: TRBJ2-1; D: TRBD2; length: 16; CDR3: CASSDTSGTAYNEQFF; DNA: TGCGCCAGCAGTGACACTAGCGGGACGGCCTACAATGAGCAGTTCTTC
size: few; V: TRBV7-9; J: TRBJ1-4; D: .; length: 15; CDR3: CASSPRGGSNEKLFF; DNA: TGTGCCAGCAGCCCAAGGGGAGGGAGTAATGAAAAACTGTTTTTT
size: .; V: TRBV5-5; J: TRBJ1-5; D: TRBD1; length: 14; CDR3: CASSLTGVNQPQHF; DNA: TGTGCCAGCAGCTTGACAGGGGTCAATCAGCCCCAGCATTTT
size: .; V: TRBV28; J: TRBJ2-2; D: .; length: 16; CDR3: CASTPGDRPFTGELFF; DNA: TGTGCCAGCACCCCTGGAGACAGGCCATTCACCGGGGAGCTGTTTTTT
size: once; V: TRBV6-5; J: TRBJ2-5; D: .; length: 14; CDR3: CASRRSRLGETQYF; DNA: TGTGCCAGCAGGAGAAGCCGGCTGGGAGAGACCCAGTACTTC
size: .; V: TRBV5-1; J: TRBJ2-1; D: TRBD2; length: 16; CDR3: CASSWGLAETYNEQFF; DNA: TGCGCCAGCAGCTGGGGACTAGCCGAGACCTACAATGAGCAGTTCTTC
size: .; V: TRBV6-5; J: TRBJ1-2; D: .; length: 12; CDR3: CASSSTRGSYTF; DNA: TGTGCCAGCAGTTCCACCAGGGGTAGCTACACCTTC
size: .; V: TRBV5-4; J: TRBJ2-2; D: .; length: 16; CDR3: CASSKDRHGNTGELFF; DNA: TGTGCCAGCAGCAAGGACAGACACGGAAACACCGGGGAGCTGTTTTTT
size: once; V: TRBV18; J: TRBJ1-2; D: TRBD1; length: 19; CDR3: CASSPLRIKTGGINYGYTF; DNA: TGTGCCAGCTCACCATTAAGGATTAAAACAGGGGGAATTAACTATGGCTACACCTTC
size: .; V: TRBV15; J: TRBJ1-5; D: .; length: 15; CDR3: CATSREGYSNQPQHF; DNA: TGTGCCACCAGCAGAGAAGGGTATAGCAATCAGCCCCAGCATTTT
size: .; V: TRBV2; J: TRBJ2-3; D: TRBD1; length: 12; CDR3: CASRDRADTQYF; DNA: TGTGCCAGCAGGGACAGGGCAGATACGCAGTATTTT
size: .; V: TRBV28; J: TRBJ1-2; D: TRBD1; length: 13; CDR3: CATRTGPNYGYTF; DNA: TGTGCCACAAGGACAGGGCCTAACTATGGCTACACCTTC
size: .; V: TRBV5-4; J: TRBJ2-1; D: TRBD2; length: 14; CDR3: CASSVGLPYNEQFF; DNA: TGTGCCAGCAGCGTGGGACTACCTTACAATGAGCAGTTCTTC
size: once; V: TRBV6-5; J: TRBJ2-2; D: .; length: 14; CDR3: CASSYSPGHGELFF; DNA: TGTGCCAGCAGTTACTCGCCGGGACACGGGGAGCTGTTTTTT
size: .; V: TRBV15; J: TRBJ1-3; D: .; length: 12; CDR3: CATSRSGNTIYF; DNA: TGTGCCACCAGCAGGAGTGGAAACACCATATATTTT
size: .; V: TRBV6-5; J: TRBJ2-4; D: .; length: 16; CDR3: CASSSTFSSAKNIQYF; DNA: TGTGCCAGCAGTTCTACCTTTTCTTCAGCCAAAAACATTCAGTACTTC
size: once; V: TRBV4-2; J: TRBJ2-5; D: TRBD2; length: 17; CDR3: CASSRMGLAGAQETQYF; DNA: TGTGCCAGCAGCCGGATGGGACTAGCGGGGGCACAAGAGACCCAGTACTTC
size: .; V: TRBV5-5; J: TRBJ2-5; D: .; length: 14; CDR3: CASSKIQGQETQYF; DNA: TGTGCCAGCAGCAAGATACAGGGTCAAGAGACCCAGTACTTC
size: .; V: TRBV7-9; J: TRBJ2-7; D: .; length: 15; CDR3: CASSLRGQGPREQYF; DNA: TGTGCCAGCAGCTTACGGGGCCAGGGCCCCCGGGAGCAGTACTTC
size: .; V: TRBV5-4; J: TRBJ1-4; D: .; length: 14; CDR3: CASSLDGANEKLFF; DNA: TGTGCCAGCAGCTTGGACGGAGCTAATGAAAAACTGTTTTTT
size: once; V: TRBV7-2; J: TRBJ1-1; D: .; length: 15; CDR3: CASSLGRAVNTEAFF; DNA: TGTGCCAGCAGCTTAGGCAGGGCAGTGAACACTGAAGCTTTCTTT
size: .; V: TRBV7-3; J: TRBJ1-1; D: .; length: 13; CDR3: CASSRDRNTEAFF; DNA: TGTGCCAGCAGCAGAGACAGGAACACTGAAGCTTTCTTT